The entry that follows covers one TCR beta chain sequence. The antigen it binds to is not known. One base away there is no much larger clone; base qualities are not given. The germline V and J ends show losses of 4 bases and 2 bases respectively, and no gene match explains 6 bases of the junction. The CDR3, cysteine through phenylalanine, is 15 amino acids long. Kept here is only the CDR3 DNA, which spans 45 bases and is read in frame from base 1. The germline V gene yields SGHDT for CDR1 and YYEEEE for CDR2. The entry originates in a study of PD-L1 blockade in urothelial cancer (TCRdb year 2017). Some background on the complete study: Every patient began therapy around 2014 and was given atezolizumab 1,200 mg intravenously every 3 weeks. About 90% of the 29 patients were males with bladder-origin urothelial cancer, and 18 of 29 reported a prior smoking history. An ECOG performance status of 0 or 1 was recorded for the patients, and 0 to 3 prior chemotherapy regimens had been received by the patients. Blood samples were analyzed 3 weeks after the start of treatment (second dose) and 6 weeks after the start of treatment. A median of around 150,000 T cells and just over 80,000 unique TCRs was obtained from blood samples, and a median clonality of around 0.08 was observed. The study, an exploratory multi-omic analysis, examined somatic, immune and clinical correlates of response to PD-L1 blockade with atezolizumab in urothelial cancer. Pretreatment tumor samples and matched peripheral blood, collected serially before and after atezolizumab treatment, underwent TCR sequencing. Durable clinical benefit was defined as progression-free survival longer than 6 months, and TCR features were also tested against progression-free and overall survival. In the same patients who had TCR sequencing, pretreatment tumors also underwent whole exome sequencing and RNA sequencing. Durable clinical benefit was achieved by nine patients and was not achieved by 20 patients. Some 30 patients had pretreatment blood TCR-seq, about 25 had at least one posttreatment blood collection, and about 25 had tumor TCR-seq.

To estimate absolute template abundance from read counts, synthetic TCR analog templates were spiked into each PCR. The immunoSEQ assay was used to amplify TCRbeta CDR3 regions from genomic DNA with bias-controlled V and J gene primers. Sequencing of rearranged TCRbeta segments was performed at approximately 20X coverage. Regarding the original processing steps: Clustering was used to correct sequencing errors, and CDR3s were annotated against IMGT to assign V, D and J genes. Only productive TCRbeta rearrangements were used in downstream analyses, excluding out-of-frame or stop-codon sequences. Clonality was calculated as one minus the Shannon entropy normalized by the log of the number of unique productive sequences. Fisher's exact test with Benjamini-Hochberg correction, at a threshold of adjusted p below 0.01, was used to find clones that differed between time points or between blood and tumor. Here the immuneACCESS table is served through TCRdb, limited to in-frame sequences with V and J called. Missing clones are a known gap in these copies; in checked studies unresolved V genes cover under half, and the rest lacks a known reason. Clone size and the V and J calls come from that table; the DNA yielded D and trimming. Within this sample are some 48,000 clones, with 70% to 90% of them counted one time only. Together, the top ten hold approximately 8.3% of the sample.

General study outcomes and caveats: Improved progression-free and overall survival was associated with having pretreatment peripheral blood TCR clonality below the median. Among patients with durable benefit, tumor-associated TCR clones showed greater expansion in peripheral blood 3 weeks after treatment started (n of about 21, p = 0.022). Because the sample size was small (n of about 27) and many of the analyses were exploratory, the results are meant to be hypothesis-generating.

What this sample's time point label stands for: peripheral blood 6 weeks after treatment start. A total of 29 patients with locally advanced or metastatic urothelial carcinoma, treated at Memorial Sloan Kettering on a trial protocol, made up the cohort. Peripheral blood mononuclear cells were collected pretreatment and during treatment, at between 1 and 8 total time points per patient. The Qiagen DNeasy Blood extraction kit was used to purify genomic DNA from total PBMCs and from tumor samples. PBMCs were collected pretreatment and during treatment, and were isolated and stored as previously described.

The chain is assembled from TRBV5-6 and TRBJ2-7; TRBD1 fits 10 bases in the junction. The sequence was collected from a man aged 65-85 years with urothelial cancer. The specimen comprised PBMCs, sampled around atezolizumab (anti-PD-L1) treatment. The CDR3 has the sequence CASSQDRGVTYEQYF. DNA sequence: TGTGCCAGCAGCCAGGACAGGGGGGTAACCTACGAGCAGTACTTC.